Reported below is one T cell receptor (beta chain). No antigen is known for it. With 60 Vbeta and 13 Jbeta primers, the PCR was carried out. TCRdb's copy holds only in-frame clones and misses some; the assay was immunoSEQ multiplex PCR. The data show 150,000 or so clones, 65% to 80% seen once. The data originate from a study of cytomegalovirus exposure and HLA in healthy donors. Points from the study as a whole: Per a later analysis, about 18,000 TCR beta sequences showed association with HLA alleles at 0.05 false discovery rate. Indistinguishable V segments such as TRBV6-2 and TRBV6-3 were excluded.

After removal of 4 bases from V and 4 bases from J, the junction contained 6 bases not matched to a gene. The germline gives CDR1 SGDLS, CDR2 YYNGEE. This CDR3 region has 14 residues. Sequencing used PBMCs. The TCR was taken from a woman between 45 and 60 years old in good health and CMV-seropositive. J is TRBJ1-2 and V is TRBV9; 8 bases match TRBD1. CDR3 nucleotides: TGTGCCAGCAGCACCCTCACAGGGGGCTATGGCTACACCTTC. Protein: CASSTLTGGYGYTF.